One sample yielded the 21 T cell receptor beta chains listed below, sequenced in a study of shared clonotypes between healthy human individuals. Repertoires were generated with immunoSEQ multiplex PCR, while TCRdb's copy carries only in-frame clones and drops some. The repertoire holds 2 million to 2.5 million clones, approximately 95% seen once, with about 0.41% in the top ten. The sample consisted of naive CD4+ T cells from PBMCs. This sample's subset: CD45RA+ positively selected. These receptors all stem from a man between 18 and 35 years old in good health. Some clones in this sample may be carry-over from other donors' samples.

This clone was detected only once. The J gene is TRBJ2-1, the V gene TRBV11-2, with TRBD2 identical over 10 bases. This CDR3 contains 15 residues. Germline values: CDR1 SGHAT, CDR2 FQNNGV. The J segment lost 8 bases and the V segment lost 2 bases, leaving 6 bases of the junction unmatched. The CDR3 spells CASSLSSGSGHEQFF. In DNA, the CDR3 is TGTGCCAGCAGCTTATCTAGCGGGAGTGGCCATGAGCAGTTCTTC.

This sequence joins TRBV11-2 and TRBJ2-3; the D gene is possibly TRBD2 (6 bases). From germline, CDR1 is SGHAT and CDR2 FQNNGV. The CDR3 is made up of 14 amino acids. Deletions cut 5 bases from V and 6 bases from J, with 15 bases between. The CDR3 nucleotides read TGTGCCAGCAGCCCAGAGGCGGGAACGGATACGCAGTATTTT. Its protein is CASSPEAGTDTQYF.

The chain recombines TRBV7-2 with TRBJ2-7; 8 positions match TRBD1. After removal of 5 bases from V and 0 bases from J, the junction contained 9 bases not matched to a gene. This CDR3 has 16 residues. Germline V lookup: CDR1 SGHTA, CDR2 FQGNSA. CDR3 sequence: CASSPTRDRISYEQYF. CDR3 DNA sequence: TGTGCCAGCAGCCCCACCCGGGACAGGATCTCCTACGAGCAGTACTTC.

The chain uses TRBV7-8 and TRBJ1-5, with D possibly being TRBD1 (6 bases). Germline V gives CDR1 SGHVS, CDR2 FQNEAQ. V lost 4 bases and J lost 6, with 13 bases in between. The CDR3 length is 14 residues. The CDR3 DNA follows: TGTGCCAGCAGCTCAGGGGCGGGATTTCAGCCCCAGCATTTT. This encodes CASSSGAGFQPQHF.

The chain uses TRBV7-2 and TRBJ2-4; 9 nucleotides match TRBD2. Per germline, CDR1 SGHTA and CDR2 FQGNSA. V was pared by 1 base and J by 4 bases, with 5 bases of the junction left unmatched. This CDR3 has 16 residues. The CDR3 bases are TGTGCCAGCAGCTTAGATGCTAGCGGGATAAAAAACATTCAGTACTTC. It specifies CASSLDASGIKNIQYF.

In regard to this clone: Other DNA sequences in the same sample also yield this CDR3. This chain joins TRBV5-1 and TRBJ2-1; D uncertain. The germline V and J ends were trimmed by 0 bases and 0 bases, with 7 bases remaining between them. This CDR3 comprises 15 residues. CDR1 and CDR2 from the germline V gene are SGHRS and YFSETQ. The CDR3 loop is CASSLGTSSYNEQFF. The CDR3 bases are TGCGCCAGCAGCTTGGGGACGAGCTCCTACAATGAGCAGTTCTTC. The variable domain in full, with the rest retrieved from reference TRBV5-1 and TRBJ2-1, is KAGVTQTPRYLIKTRGQQVTLSCSPISGHRSVSWYQQTPGQGLQFLFEYFSETQRNKGNFPGRFSGRQFSNSRSEMNVSTLELGDSALYLCASSLGTSSYNEQFFGPGTRLTVL.

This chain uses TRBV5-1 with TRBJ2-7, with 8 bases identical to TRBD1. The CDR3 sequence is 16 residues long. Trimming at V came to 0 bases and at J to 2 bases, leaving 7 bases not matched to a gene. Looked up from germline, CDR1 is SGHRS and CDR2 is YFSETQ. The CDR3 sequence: CASSLGRDRWPYEQYF. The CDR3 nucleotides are TGCGCCAGCAGCTTGGGTCGGGACAGGTGGCCCTACGAGCAGTACTTC.

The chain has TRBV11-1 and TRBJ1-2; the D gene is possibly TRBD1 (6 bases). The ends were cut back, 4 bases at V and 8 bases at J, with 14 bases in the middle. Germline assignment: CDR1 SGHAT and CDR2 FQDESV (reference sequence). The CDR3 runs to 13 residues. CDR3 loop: CASSSPQGWGYTF. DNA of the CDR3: TGTGCCAGCAGCTCCCCACAGGGTTGGGGCTACACCTTC.

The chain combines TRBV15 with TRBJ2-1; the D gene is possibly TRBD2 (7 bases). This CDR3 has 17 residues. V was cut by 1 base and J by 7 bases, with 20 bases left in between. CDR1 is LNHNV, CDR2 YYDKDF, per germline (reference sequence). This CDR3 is CATSRGTGGAGVNEQFF. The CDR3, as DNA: TGTGCCACCAGCAGAGGCACGGGGGGAGCAGGGGTAAATGAGCAGTTCTTC.

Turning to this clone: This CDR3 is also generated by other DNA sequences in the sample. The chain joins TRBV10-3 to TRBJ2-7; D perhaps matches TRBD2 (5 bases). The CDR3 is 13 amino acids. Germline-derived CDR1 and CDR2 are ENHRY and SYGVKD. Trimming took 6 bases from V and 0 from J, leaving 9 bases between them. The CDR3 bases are TGTGCCATCAGGGACTCAAGCTCCTACGAGCAGTACTTC. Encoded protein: CAIRDSSSYEQYF.

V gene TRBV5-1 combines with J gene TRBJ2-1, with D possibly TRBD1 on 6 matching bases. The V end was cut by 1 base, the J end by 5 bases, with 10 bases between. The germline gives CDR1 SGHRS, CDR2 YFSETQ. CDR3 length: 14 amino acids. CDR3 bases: TGCGCCAGCAGCTTGCTTTACAGGGACAATGAGCAGTTCTTC. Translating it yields CASSLLYRDNEQFF.

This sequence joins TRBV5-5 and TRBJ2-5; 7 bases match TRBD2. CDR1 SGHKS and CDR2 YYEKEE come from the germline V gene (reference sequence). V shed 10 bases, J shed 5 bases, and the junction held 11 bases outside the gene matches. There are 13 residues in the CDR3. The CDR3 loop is CAARREAGETQYF. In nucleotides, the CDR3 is TGTGCCGCCCGACGGGAGGCGGGGGAGACCCAGTACTTC.

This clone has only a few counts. The CDR3 nucleotides read TGTGCCAGCAGCTTACAGGCCAATCAGCCCCAGCATTTT. Residues: CASSLQANQPQHF. V gene TRBV7-9 combines with J gene TRBJ1-5; no reliable D call. Deletions cut 2 bases from V and 3 bases from J, with 5 bases between. CDR1 and CDR2 from the germline V gene are SEHNR and FQNEAQ (reference sequence). The CDR3 has 13 residues.

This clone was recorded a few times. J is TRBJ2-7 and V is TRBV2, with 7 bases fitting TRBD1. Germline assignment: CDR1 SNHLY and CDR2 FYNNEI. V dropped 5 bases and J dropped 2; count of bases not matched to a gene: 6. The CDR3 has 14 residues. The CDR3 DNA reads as TGTGCCAGCAGTCGACAGGGTCAGACCTACGAGCAGTACTTC. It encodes CASSRQGQTYEQYF. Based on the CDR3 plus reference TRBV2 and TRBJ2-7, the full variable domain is EPEVTQTPSHQVTQMGQEVILRCVPISNHLYFYWYRQILGQKVEFLVSFYNNEISEKSEIFDDQFSVERPDGSNFTLKIRSTKLEDSAMYFCASSRQGQTYEQYFGPGTRLTVT.

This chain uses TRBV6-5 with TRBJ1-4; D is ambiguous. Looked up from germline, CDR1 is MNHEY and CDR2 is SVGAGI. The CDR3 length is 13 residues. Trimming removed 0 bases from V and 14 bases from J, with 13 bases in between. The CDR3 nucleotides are TGTGCCAGCAGTTACTCGGTCGGGAGTTGGCTGTTTTTT. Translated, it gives CASSYSVGSWLFF.

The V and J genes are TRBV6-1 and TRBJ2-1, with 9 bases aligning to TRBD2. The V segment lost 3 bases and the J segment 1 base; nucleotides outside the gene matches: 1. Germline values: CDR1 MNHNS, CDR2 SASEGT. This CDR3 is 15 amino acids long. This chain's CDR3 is CASSDLAGSYNEQFF. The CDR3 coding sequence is TGTGCCAGCAGTGACCTAGCGGGGTCCTACAATGAGCAGTTCTTC.

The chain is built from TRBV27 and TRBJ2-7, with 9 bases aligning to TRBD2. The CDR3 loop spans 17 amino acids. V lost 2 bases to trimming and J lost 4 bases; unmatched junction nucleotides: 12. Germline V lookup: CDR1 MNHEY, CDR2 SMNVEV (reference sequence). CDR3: CASSLLSGGGGDYEQYF. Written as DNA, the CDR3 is TGTGCCAGCAGTTTACTTTCCGGGGGCGGGGGGGATTACGAGCAGTACTTC.

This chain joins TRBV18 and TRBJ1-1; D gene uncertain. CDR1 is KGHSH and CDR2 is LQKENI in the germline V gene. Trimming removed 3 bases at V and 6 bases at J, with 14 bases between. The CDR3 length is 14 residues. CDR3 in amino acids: CASSPSTVEAEAFF. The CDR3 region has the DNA TGTGCCAGCTCACCGTCCACGGTGGAGGCTGAAGCTTTCTTT.

Here the CDR3 reads CASSFSGQGRDEQFF. As DNA, the CDR3 is TGTGCCAGCAGTTTTTCGGGACAGGGTCGCGATGAGCAGTTCTTC. The V and J genes are TRBV28 and TRBJ2-1; 9 positions match TRBD1. Losses at the gene ends were 3 bases for V and 8 bases for J; bases not matched to a gene: 8. Looked up from germline, CDR1 is MDHEN and CDR2 is SYDVKM. The CDR3 spans 15 residues.

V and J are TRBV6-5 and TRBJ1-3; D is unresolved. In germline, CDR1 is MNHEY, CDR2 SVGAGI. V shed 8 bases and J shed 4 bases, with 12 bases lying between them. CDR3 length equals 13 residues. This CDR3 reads CASFLVPGNTIYF. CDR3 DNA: TGTGCCAGCTTCCTGGTCCCCGGAAACACCATATATTTT.

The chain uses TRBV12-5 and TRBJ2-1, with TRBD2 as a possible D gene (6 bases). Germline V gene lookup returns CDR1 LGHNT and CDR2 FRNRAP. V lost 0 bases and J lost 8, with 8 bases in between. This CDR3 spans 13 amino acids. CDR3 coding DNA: TGTGCTAGTGGTTTGGTATGGGGGGATGAGCAGTTCTTC. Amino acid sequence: CASGLVWGDEQFF.